This passage covers 7 T cell receptor beta chains from one sample sequenced in a study of radiotherapy plus CTLA-4 blockade in lung cancer. Data came from immunoSEQ multiplex PCR; TCRdb stores just in-frame clones and leaves some out. There are around 70,000 clones in the sample; under 85% occur only once, and less than 5% lies in the top ten. The sequenced sample was peripheral blood, obtained from a patient treated with radiotherapy plus ipilimumab. The receptors derive from a human donor with non-small cell lung cancer who had a partial response to radiotherapy plus ipilimumab.

The rearrangement joins TRBV2 to TRBJ2-1; possibly TRBD2 for D (6 bases). The CDR3 totals 15 residues. CDR1 and CDR2 (germline): SNHLY, FYNNEI. Trimming took 6 bases from V and 7 from J, leaving 19 bases between them. The CDR3 sequence is CASSIGRSPRNEQFF. The CDR3 coding sequence is TGTGCCAGCAGCATAGGGAGGTCTCCGAGGAATGAGCAGTTCTTC.

The rearrangement uses TRBV5-1 and TRBJ2-5; 8 nucleotides line up with TRBD2. Germline CDR1 is SGHRS and CDR2 is YFSETQ. This CDR3 is built from 15 residues. J gave up 4 bases and V 0 bases, and 5 bases lay outside the gene matches. In nucleotides, the CDR3 is TGCGCCAGCAGCTTGGACGGGAGGGCCGCAGAGACCCAGTACTTC. Protein product: CASSLDGRAAETQYF.

The count of this clone is one. The V and J genes are TRBV5-1 and TRBJ1-3; a weak D match, TRBD1 (5 bases). CDR1 SGHRS and CDR2 YFSETQ come from the germline V gene. Trimming removed 0 bases from V and 4 bases from J, with 8 bases in between. The CDR3 is 14 amino acids. The chain's CDR3 is CASSLAGQGNTIYF. DNA for the CDR3: TGCGCCAGCAGCTTGGCAGGGCAGGGAAACACCATATATTTT.

This clone was counted once. The chain carries TRBV5-1 and TRBJ2-5; 8 nucleotides align to TRBD1. V shed 1 base, J shed 6 bases, and the junction held 5 bases outside the gene matches. Germline CDR1 SGHRS, CDR2 YFSETQ. CDR3 length: 14 amino acids. CDR3 protein: CASSLQQGEQTQYF. As DNA, the CDR3 is TGCGCCAGCAGCTTGCAACAGGGGGAGCAGACCCAGTACTTC.

The chain carries TRBV11-3 and TRBJ2-6; 7 nucleotides line up with TRBD1. This CDR3 spans 17 amino acids. Trimming at V came to 8 bases and at J to 0 bases, leaving 10 bases not matched to a gene. Germline CDR1 SGHNT, CDR2 YENEEA. CDR3 DNA: TGTGCCAGCCCCCAGGGGGAGTATTTCTCTGGGGCCAACGTCCTGACTTTC. It translates to CASPQGEYFSGANVLTF.

This chain connects TRBV7-9 to TRBJ2-2, with D perhaps TRBD1 (6 bases). Germline V gene data show CDR1 as SEHNR and CDR2 as FQNEAQ (reference sequence). With 5 bases removed from V and 5 bases from J, the gap between germline ends came to 18 bases. The CDR3 length is 16 residues. The chain's CDR3 is CASSPLGTPKTGELFF. For the CDR3, the DNA is TGTGCCAGCAGCCCCCTCGGGACACCTAAAACCGGGGAGCTGTTTTTT. Based on the CDR3 plus reference TRBV7-9 and TRBJ2-2, the full variable domain is DTGVSQNPRHKITKRGQNVTFRCDPISEHNRLYWYRQTLGQGPEFLTYFQNEAQLEKSRLLSDRFSAERPKGSFSTLEIQRTEQGDSAMYLCASSPLGTPKTGELFFGEGSRLTVL.

This rearrangement joins TRBV28 to TRBJ1-2; D unclear. Trimming took off 5 bases at V and 6 bases at J, with 10 bases between the two ends. Germline loops: CDR1 MDHEN, CDR2 SYDVKM. This CDR3 region has 12 residues. The CDR3 bases are TGTGCCAGCAGTCCCCTAAGTCATGGCTACACCTTC. Its translation: CASSPLSHGYTF.